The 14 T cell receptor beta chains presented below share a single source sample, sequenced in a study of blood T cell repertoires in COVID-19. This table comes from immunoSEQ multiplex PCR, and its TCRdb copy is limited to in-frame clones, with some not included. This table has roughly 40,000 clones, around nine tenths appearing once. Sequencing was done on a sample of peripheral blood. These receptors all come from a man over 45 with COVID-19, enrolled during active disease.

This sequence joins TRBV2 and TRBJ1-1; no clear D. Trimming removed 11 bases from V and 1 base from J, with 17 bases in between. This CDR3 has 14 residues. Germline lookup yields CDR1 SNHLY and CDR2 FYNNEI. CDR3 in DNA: TGTGCCTCAGCTAGGGAAGCGGCGAACACTGAAGCTTTCTTT. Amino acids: CASAREAANTEAFF.

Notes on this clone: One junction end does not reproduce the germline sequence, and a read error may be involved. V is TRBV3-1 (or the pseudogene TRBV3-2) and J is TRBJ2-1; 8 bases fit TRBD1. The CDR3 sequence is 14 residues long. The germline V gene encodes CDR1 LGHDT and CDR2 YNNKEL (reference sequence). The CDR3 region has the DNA TGTGCCAGCACCCAAGGGACAGGCTACAATGAGCAGTTCTTC. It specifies CASTQGTGYNEQFF.

The CDR3 here is CASSRTANEQFF. The DNA of the CDR3 is TGTGCCAGCAGCCGGACAGCGAATGAGCAGTTCTTC. The chain couples TRBV12-3 or TRBV12-4 to TRBJ2-1; a weak D match, TRBD1 (6 bases). The CDR3 loop spans 12 amino acids. V was trimmed by 6 bases and J by 7 bases, leaving 10 bases between them.

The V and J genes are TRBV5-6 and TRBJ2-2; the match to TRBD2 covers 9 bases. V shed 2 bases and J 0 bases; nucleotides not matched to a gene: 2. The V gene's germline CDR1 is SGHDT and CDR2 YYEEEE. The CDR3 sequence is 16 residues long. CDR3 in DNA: TGTGCCAGCAGCTTAATAGCGGGGGCGAACACCGGGGAGCTGTTTTTT. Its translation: CASSLIAGANTGELFF.

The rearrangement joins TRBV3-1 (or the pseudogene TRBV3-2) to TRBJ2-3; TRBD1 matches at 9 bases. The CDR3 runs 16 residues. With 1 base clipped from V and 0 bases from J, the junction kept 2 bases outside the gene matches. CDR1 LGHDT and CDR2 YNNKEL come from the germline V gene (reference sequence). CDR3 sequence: CASSQVGQGSTDTQYF. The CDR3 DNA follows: TGTGCCAGCAGCCAAGTGGGACAGGGTAGCACAGATACGCAGTATTTT.

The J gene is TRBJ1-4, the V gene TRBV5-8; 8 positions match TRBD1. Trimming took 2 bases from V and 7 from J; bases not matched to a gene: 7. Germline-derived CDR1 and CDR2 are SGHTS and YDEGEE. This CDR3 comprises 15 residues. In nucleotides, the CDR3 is TGTGCCAGCAGCTTAAGAGGACAGGGCGGTGAAAAACTGTTTTTT. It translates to CASSLRGQGGEKLFF. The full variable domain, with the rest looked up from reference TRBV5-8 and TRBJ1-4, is EAGVTQSPTHLIKTRGQQATLRCSPISGHTSVYWYQQALGLGLQFLLWYDEGEERNRGNFPPRFSGRQFPNYSSELNVNALELEDSALYLCASSLRGQGGEKLFFGSGTQLSVL.

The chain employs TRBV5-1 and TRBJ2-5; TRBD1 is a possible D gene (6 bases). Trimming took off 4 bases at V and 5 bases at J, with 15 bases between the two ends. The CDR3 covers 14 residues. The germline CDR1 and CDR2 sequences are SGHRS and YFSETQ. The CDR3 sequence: CASSPRTEKETQYF. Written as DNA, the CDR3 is TGCGCCAGCAGCCCGCGGACAGAGAAGGAGACCCAGTACTTC.

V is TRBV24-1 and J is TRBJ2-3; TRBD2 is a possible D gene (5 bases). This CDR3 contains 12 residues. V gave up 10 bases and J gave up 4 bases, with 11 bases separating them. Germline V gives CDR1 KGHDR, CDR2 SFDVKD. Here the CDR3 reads CATSSGSDTQYF. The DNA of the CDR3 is TGTGCCACGTCAAGCGGATCAGATACGCAGTATTTT.

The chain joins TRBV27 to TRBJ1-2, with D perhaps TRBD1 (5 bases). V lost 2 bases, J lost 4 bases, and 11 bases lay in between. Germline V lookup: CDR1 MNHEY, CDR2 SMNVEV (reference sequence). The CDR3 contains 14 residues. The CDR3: CASSLLGTGYGYTF. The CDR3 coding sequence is TGTGCCAGCAGTTTACTGGGGACTGGCTATGGCTACACCTTC.

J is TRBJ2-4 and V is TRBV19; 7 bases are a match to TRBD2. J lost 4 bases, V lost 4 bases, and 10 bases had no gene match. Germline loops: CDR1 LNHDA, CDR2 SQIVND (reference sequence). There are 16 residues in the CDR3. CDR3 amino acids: CASSTSLERGKNIQYF. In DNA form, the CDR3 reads TGTGCCAGTAGTACCTCACTGGAGCGGGGAAAAAACATTCAGTACTTC.

CDR3 in DNA: TGTGCCAGCATGGACGGTAACAGGGATGAAAAACTGTTTTTT. Translating it yields CASMDGNRDEKLFF. This rearrangement joins TRBV2 to TRBJ1-4; TRBD1 might be the D (6 bases). V lost 7 bases, J lost 6 bases, and 15 bases lay in between. CDR3 length: 14 amino acids. The germline CDR1 and CDR2 sequences are SNHLY and FYNNEI.

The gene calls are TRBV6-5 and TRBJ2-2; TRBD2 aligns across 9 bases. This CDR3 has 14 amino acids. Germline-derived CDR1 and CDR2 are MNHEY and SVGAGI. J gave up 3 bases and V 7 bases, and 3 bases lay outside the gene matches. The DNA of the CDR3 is TGTGCCAGCATTAGGACTAGCGACACCGGGGAGCTGTTTTTT. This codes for CASIRTSDTGELFF.

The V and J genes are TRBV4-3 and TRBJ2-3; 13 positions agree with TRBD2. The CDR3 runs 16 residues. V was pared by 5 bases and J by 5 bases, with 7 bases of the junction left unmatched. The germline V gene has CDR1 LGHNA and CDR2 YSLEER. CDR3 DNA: TGCGCCAGCAGCGATCGACTAGCGGGAGGATTAGATACGCAGTATTTT. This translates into CASSDRLAGGLDTQYF.

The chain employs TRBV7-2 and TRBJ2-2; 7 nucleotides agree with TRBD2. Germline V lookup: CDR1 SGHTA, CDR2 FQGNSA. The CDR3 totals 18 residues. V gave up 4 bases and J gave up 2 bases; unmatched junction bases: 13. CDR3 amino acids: CASSSRLTSAINTGELFF. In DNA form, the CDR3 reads TGTGCCAGCAGCTCCCGACTTACTAGCGCAATTAACACCGGGGAGCTGTTTTTT.